Included here is one T cell receptor (beta chain) sequence, with context. Trimming stripped 3 bases from V and 0 bases from J, with 14 bases between. This CDR3 is 16 amino acids long. The V gene's germline CDR1 is SGHNT and CDR2 YYREEE (reference sequence). This sample was taken from a study of blood T cell repertoires in COVID-19. The repertoire was sequenced with immunoSEQ multiplex PCR; TCRdb's copy has only in-frame clones and lacks some. The table lists about 22,000 clones, approximately 80% of them singletons, with 22% in the top ten. The TCR was taken from an elderly man with active or convalescent COVID-19. This sequence joins TRBV5-4 and TRBJ2-3, with D possibly being TRBD2 (6 bases). Material for sequencing was peripheral blood. The CDR3 DNA follows: TGTGCCAGCAGCTCGGGACTGTACTCTAGCACAGATACGCAGTATTTT. It encodes CASSSGLYSSTDTQYF.